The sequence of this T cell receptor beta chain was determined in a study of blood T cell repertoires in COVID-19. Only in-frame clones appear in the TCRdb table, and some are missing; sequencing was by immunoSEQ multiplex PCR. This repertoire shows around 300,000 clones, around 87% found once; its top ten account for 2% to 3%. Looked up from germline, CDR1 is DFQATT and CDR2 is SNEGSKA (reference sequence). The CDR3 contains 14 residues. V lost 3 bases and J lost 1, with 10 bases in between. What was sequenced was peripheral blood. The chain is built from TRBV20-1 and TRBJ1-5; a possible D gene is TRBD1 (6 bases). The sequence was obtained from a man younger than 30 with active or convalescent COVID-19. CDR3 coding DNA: TGCAGTGCTAGTAACAGGGAAAGCAATCAGCCCCAGCATTTT. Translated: CSASNRESNQPQHF.